The rows below give T cell receptor beta chains drawn from one sample of a study of blood T cell repertoires in COVID-19. The protocol was immunoSEQ multiplex PCR, while the TCRdb copy is restricted to in-frame clones and leaves out a portion. The table shows 210,000 or so clones, with approximately 91% occurring only once. The sequenced sample consisted of peripheral blood. The receptors here all came from a woman in her thirties or forties who had recovered from COVID-19. The CDR3 runs from the conserved cysteine through the conserved F or W. D genes are given only for firm matches. Not all rows give a size; the values are once, few, many and, for expanded clones, a class.

v_call,d_call,j_call,clone_size,cdr3_nt,cdr3_aa
TRBV14,TRBD1,TRBJ1-2,few,TGTGCCAGCAGTCAGGGGGCGCGGGGCTACACCTTC,CASSQGARGYTF
TRBV6-5,TRBD1,TRBJ2-5,-,TGTGCCAGCAGTTACTCAGGGGGCCCGGAGACCCAGTACTTC,CASSYSGGPETQYF
TRBV4-2,TRBD2,TRBJ2-3,-,TGTGCCAGCAGCCAAGGGAGCGGGAGGTTCTTAGATACGCAGTATTTT,CASSQGSGRFLDTQYF
TRBV30,-,TRBJ1-1,few,TGTGCCTGGAGGGAGTCTTGGGACACTGAAGCTTTCTTT,CAWRESWDTEAFF
TRBV2,TRBD1,TRBJ2-5,-,TGTGCCAGCAGCAGACAGGGGGCGCCGGGGGAGACCCAGTACTTC,CASSRQGAPGETQYF
TRBV11-1,TRBD2,TRBJ2-5,-,TGTGCCAGCAGCTTTTCTGTAGCGGGACCCCAAGAGACCCAGTACTTC,CASSFSVAGPQETQYF
TRBV7-9,-,TRBJ2-1,-,TGTGCCAGCAGCTTAGAACAGAGCTCCTACAATGAGCAGTTCTTC,CASSLEQSSYNEQFF
TRBV6-5,-,TRBJ1-5,-,TGTGCCAGCAGTTACTCTGGGGCAGAACTCAATCAGCCCCAGCATTTT,CASSYSGAELNQPQHF
TRBV7-2,TRBD2,TRBJ2-4,-,TGTGCCAGCAGCCCCGGGACTAGCGTAAACATTCAGTACTTC,CASSPGTSVNIQYF
TRBV28,-,TRBJ2-1,-,TGTGCCAGCAGTCCTCATGGTGATGAGGCCTACAATGAGCAGTTCTTC,CASSPHGDEAYNEQFF
TRBV5-6,-,TRBJ1-2,-,TGTGCCAGCAGCTTGGTTTCGGCCCGGGTTGGGGGCTACACCTTC,CASSLVSARVGGYTF
TRBV5-1,-,TRBJ2-1,-,TGCGCCAGCAGCTTGGTCTCAGGAACCTACAATGAGCAGTTCTTC,CASSLVSGTYNEQFF
TRBV7-2,TRBD1,TRBJ1-3,-,TGTGCCAGCAGCGGCGGACAGGGACACACCATATATTTT,CASSGGQGHTIYF
TRBV4-1,-,TRBJ2-6,-,TGCGCCAGCAGCCAAGATCTCGGGTCTGGGGCCAACGTCCTGACTTTC,CASSQDLGSGANVLTF
TRBV11-2,TRBD1,TRBJ1-1,-,TGTGCCAGCAGCCTGGACAGGGCATATAACACTGAAGCTTTCTTT,CASSLDRAYNTEAFF
TRBV5-4,-,TRBJ2-1,once,TGTGCCAGCAGCTTTTATTTACTAGGAGTCGTGAATGAGCAGTTCTTC,CASSFYLLGVVNEQFF
TRBV19,TRBD1,TRBJ1-1,-,TGTGCCTCAAGGACAGGGAACACTGAAGCTTTCTTT,CASRTGNTEAFF
TRBV19,TRBD2,TRBJ2-7,few,TGTGCCAGTAGACAAAGCGGGAGTAGCTACGAGCAGTACTTC,CASRQSGSSYEQYF
TRBV15,TRBD1,TRBJ1-4,-,TGTGCCACCAGCGGCCCGGGACAGGGGAAGAGAAAACTGTTTTTT,CATSGPGQGKRKLFF
TRBV7-9,-,TRBJ1-5,-,TGTGCCAGCAGTCGCGGGGCAGGTCAGCCCCAGCATTTT,CASSRGAGQPQHF
TRBV6-5,-,TRBJ1-2,-,TGTGCCAGCACCATAAACAGAGATGGTGGCTACACCTTC,CASTINRDGGYTF
TRBV2,-,TRBJ2-5,few,TGTGCCAGCAGTGAAGGGGGGGCGGGAGTGGTCCAAGAGACCCAGTACTTC,CASSEGGAGVVQETQYF
TRBV19,-,TRBJ1-5,-,TGTGCCAGTAGTATAAGTTCAGTTATTGTCAATCAGCCCCAGCATTTT,CASSISSVIVNQPQHF
TRBV29-1,TRBD2,TRBJ2-1,-,TGCAGCGTCGATCGACTAGCGGGAACCAATGAGCAGTTCTTC,CSVDRLAGTNEQFF
TRBV6-5,TRBD1,TRBJ1-2,once,TGTGCCAGCAGTTTCGACAGGGCGACAACTAACTATGGCTACACCTTC,CASSFDRATTNYGYTF
TRBV3-1/TRBV3-2,TRBD1,TRBJ1-2,-,TGTGCCAGCAGCCTCGGTGGGGGACAGACTGGCTACACCTTC,CASSLGGGQTGYTF
TRBV6-5,-,TRBJ2-2,-,TGTGCCAGCAGTTACCCCTCGAACACCGGGGAGCTGTTTTTT,CASSYPSNTGELFF
TRBV28,TRBD1,TRBJ2-7,few,TGTGCCAGCAGTTCGGATGGACAGGGAACTTTGCGGCAGTACTTC,CASSSDGQGTLRQYF
TRBV29-1,-,TRBJ1-1,-,TGCAGCGTTGAAGAACAGAACACTGAAGCTTTCTTT,CSVEEQNTEAFF
TRBV27,TRBD1,TRBJ1-2,-,TGTGCCAGCAGGACGGGACAGCTTCATGGCTACACCTTC,CASRTGQLHGYTF
TRBV18,-,TRBJ1-2,-,TGTGCCAGCTCACCAAACACAGAAGCTAACTATGGCTACACCTTC,CASSPNTEANYGYTF
TRBV18,TRBD1,TRBJ1-1,-,TGTGCCAGCGCCCCGACAGGACAGGGGGGTACTGAAGCTTTCTTT,CASAPTGQGGTEAFF
TRBV5-6,TRBD2,TRBJ2-3,-,TGTGCCAGCAGCTTGGGGCTAGCGGTAACAGATACGCAGTATTTT,CASSLGLAVTDTQYF
TRBV29-1,TRBD1,TRBJ2-3,-,TGCAGCGCCCCACAGGGGAAAACGCAGTATTTT,CSAPQGKTQYF
TRBV2,TRBD2,TRBJ2-7,once,TGTGCCAGCAGCTCCAGACTAGCGCTTTACTACGAGCAGTACTTC,CASSSRLALYYEQYF
TRBV30,-,TRBJ2-1,-,TGTGCCTGGAGCGGGGGCGGGAGTAGATTCTTC,CAWSGGGSRFF
TRBV5-6,TRBD2,TRBJ2-1,-,TGTGCCAGCAGCTTGTTTAGCGGGAGTATTTCGTACAATGAGCAGTTCTTC,CASSLFSGSISYNEQFF
TRBV19,TRBD1,TRBJ1-3,-,TGTGCCAGTAGTACGACAGGGGCGACTGGAAACACCATATATTTT,CASSTTGATGNTIYF
TRBV27,-,TRBJ2-1,-,TGTGCCAGCAGTTGGGGCAGCTACAATGAGCAGTTCTTC,CASSWGSYNEQFF
TRBV18,TRBD2,TRBJ2-5,few,TGTGCCAGCTCACCATGGCCTAGCGGTAAAGAGACCCAGTACTTC,CASSPWPSGKETQYF